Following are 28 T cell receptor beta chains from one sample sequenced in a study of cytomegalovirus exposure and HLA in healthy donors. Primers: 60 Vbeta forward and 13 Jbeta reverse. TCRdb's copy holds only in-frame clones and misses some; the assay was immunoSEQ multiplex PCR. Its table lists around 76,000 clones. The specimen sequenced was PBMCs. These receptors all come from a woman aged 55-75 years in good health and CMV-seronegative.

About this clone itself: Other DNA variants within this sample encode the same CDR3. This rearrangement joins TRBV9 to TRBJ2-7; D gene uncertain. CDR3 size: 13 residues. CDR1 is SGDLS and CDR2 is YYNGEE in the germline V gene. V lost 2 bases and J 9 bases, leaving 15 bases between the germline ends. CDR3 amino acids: CASSVSSDSGQYF. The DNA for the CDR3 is TGTGCCAGCAGCGTTAGTTCTGACTCCGGGCAGTACTTC.

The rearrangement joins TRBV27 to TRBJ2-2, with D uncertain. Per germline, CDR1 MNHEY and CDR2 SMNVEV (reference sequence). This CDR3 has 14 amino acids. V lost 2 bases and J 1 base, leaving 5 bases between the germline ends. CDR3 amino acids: CASSLQRNTGELFF. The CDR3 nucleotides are TGTGCCAGCAGTTTACAGCGGAACACCGGGGAGCTGTTTTTT.

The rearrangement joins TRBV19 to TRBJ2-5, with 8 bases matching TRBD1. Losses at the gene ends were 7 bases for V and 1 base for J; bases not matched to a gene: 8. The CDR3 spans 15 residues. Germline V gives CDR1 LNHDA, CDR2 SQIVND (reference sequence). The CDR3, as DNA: TGTGCCAGTAAACAGGGGGGCAGCCCCCAAGAGACCCAGTACTTC. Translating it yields CASKQGGSPQETQYF.

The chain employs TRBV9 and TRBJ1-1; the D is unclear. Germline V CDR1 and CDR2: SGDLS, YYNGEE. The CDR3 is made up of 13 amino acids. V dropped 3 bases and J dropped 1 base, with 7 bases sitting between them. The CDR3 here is CASSAPPNTEAFF. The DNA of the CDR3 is TGTGCCAGCAGCGCCCCTCCGAACACTGAAGCTTTCTTT.

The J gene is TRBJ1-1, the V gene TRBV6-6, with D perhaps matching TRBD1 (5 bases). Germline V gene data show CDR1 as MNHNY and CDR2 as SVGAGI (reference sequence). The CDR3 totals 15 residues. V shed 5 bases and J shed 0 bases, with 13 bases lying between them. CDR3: CASSHTQGVNTEAFF. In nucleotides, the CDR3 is TGTGCCAGCAGTCACACGCAGGGTGTGAACACTGAAGCTTTCTTT.

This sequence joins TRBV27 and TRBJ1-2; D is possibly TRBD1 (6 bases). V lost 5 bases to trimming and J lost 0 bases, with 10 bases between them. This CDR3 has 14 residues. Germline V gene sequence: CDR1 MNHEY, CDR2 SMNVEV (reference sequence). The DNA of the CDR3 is TGTGCCAGCAGTCTTACAGGGACTAACTATGGCTACACCTTC. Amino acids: CASSLTGTNYGYTF.

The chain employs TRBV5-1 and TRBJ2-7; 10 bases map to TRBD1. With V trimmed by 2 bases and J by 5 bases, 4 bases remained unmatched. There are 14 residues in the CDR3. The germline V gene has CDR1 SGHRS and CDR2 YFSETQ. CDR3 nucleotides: TGCGCCAGCAGCTTCCGGGACAGGGGTGACGAGCAGTACTTC. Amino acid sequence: CASSFRDRGDEQYF.

The CDR3: CASGQYGTSSGNTIYF. The DNA for the CDR3 is TGCGCCAGCGGCCAGTACGGGACAAGCTCTGGAAACACCATATATTTT. The chain joins TRBV5-1 to TRBJ1-3; tentative D call: TRBD1 (6 bases). Germline CDR1 is SGHRS and CDR2 is YFSETQ. The V and J ends lost 7 bases and 0 bases respectively, with 17 bases between them. There are 16 residues in the CDR3.

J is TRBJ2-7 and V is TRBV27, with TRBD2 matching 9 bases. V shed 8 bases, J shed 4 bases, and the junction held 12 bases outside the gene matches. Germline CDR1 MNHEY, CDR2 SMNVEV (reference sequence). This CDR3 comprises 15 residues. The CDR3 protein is CASGPEWTSVYEQYF. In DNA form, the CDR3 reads TGTGCCAGCGGTCCTGAGTGGACTAGCGTATACGAGCAGTACTTC.

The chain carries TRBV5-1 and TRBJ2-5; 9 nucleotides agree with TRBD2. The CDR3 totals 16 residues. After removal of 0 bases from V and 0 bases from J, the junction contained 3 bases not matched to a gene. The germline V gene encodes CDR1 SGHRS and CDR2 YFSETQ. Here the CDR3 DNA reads TGCGCCAGCAGCTTGGCGGGGACTAGCTACCAAGAGACCCAGTACTTC. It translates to CASSLAGTSYQETQYF.

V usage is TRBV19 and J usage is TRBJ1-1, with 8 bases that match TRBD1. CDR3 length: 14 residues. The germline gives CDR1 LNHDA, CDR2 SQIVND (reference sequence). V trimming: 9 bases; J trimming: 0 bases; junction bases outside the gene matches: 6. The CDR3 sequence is CASTPGQVNTEAFF. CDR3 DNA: TGTGCCAGCACCCCGGGACAGGTGAACACTGAAGCTTTCTTT.

The CDR3 sequence is CASSYTGTGYSGELFF. The CDR3 DNA reads TGTGCCAGCAGTTACACCGGGACAGGGTATAGCGGGGAGCTGTTTTTT. The chain recombines TRBV28 with TRBJ2-2; 9 positions agree with TRBD1. The V and J ends lost 4 bases and 7 bases, in that order; junction bases with no gene match: 10. Germline CDR1 reads MDHEN; CDR2 reads SYDVKM. The CDR3 length is 16 residues.

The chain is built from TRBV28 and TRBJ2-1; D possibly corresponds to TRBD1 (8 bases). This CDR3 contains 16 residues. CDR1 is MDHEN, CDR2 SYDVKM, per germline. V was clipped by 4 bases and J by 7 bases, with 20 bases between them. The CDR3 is CASSSPPGQGGNEQFF. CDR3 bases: TGTGCCAGCAGTTCCCCACCCGGACAGGGAGGGAATGAGCAGTTCTTC.

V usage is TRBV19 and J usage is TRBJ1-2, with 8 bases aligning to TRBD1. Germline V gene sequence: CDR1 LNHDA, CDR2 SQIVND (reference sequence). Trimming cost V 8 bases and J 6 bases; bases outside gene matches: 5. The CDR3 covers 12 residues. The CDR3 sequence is CASGTGPNGYTF. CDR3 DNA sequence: TGTGCCAGTGGGACAGGCCCAAATGGCTACACCTTC.

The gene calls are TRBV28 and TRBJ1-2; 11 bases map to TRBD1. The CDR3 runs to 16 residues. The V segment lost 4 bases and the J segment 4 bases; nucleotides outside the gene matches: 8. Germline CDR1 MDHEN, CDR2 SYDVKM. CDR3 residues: CASSSPGQGATYGYTF. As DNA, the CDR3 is TGTGCCAGCAGTTCCCCCGGACAGGGGGCTACCTATGGCTACACCTTC.

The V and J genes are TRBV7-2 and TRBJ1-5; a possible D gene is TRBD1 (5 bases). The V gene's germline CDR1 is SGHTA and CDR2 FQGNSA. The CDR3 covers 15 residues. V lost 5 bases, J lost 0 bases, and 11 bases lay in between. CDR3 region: CASSLQVYSNQPQHF. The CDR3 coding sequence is TGTGCCAGCAGCCTACAGGTCTATAGCAATCAGCCCCAGCATTTT. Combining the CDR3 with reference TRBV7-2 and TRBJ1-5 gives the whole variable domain GAGVSQSPSNKVTEKGKDVELRCDPISGHTALYWYRQSLGQGLEFLIYFQGNSAPDKSGLPSDRFSAERTGGSVSTLTIQRTQQEDSAVYLCASSLQVYSNQPQHFGDGTRLSIL.

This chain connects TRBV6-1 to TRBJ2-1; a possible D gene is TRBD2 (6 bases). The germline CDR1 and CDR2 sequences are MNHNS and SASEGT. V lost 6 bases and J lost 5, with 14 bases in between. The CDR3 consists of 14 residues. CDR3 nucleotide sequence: TGTGCCAGCAGCCGGGAGTTTGGCGACAATGAGCAGTTCTTC. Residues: CASSREFGDNEQFF.

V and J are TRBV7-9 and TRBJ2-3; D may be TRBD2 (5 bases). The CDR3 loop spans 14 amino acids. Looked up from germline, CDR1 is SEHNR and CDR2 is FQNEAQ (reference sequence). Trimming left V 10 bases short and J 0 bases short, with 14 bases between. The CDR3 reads CATWRIASTDTQYF. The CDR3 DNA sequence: TGTGCCACCTGGCGGATAGCGAGCACAGATACGCAGTATTTT.

The CDR3 DNA reads as TGCGCCAGCAGTCGTACAGGGGGCGAGGGCGAGCAGTACTTC. This sequence encodes CASSRTGGEGEQYF. V is TRBV5-1 and J is TRBJ2-7, with 9 bases lining up with TRBD1. In germline, CDR1 is SGHRS, CDR2 YFSETQ. The CDR3 totals 14 residues. V dropped 5 bases and J dropped 6; count of bases not matched to a gene: 9.

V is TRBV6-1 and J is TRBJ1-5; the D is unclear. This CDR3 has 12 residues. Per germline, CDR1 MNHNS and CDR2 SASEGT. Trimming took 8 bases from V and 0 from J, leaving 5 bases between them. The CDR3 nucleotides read TGTGCCAGCCTCTATAGCAATCAGCCCCAGCATTTT. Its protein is CASLYSNQPQHF.

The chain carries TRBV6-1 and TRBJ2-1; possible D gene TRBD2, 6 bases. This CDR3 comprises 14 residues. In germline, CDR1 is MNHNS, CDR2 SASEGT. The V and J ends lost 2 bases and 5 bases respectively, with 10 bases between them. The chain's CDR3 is CASSEPGLHNEQFF. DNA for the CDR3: TGTGCCAGCAGTGAACCGGGACTCCACAATGAGCAGTTCTTC.

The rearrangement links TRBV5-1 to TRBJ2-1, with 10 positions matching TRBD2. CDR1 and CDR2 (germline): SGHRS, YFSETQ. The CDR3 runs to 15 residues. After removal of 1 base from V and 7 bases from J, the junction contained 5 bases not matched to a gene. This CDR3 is CASSLLAGEGNEQFF. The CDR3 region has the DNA TGCGCCAGCAGCTTGCTAGCGGGAGAGGGGAATGAGCAGTTCTTC.

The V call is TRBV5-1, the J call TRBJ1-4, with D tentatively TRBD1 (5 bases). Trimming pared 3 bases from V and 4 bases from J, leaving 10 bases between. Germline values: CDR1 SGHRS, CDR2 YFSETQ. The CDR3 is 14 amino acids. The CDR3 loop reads CASSSTGVNEKLFF. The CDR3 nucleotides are TGCGCCAGCAGCTCCACAGGCGTTAATGAAAAACTGTTTTTT.

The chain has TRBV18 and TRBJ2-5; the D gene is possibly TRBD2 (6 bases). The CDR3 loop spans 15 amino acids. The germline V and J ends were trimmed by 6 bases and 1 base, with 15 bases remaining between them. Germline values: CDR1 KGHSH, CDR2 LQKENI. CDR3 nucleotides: TGTGCCAGCTCGCCCACTAGCTCCGCCCAAGAGACCCAGTACTTC. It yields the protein CASSPTSSAQETQYF.

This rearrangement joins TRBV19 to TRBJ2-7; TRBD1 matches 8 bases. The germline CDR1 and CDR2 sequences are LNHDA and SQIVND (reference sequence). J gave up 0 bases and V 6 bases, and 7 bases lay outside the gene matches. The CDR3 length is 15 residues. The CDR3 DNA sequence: TGTGCCAGTAGAAGGACAGGGAAGGCCTCCTACGAGCAGTACTTC. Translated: CASRRTGKASYEQYF.

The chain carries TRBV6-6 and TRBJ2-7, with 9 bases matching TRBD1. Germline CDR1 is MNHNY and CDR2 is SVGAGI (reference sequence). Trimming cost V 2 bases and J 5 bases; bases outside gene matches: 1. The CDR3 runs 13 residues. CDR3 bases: TGTGCCAGCAGTTACGGGACAGGGAACGAGCAGTACTTC. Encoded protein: CASSYGTGNEQYF.

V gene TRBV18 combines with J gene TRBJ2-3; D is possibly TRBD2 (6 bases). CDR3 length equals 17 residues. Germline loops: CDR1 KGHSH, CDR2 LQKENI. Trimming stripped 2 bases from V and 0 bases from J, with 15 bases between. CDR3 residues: CASSPWGTRSSTDTQYF. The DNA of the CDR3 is TGTGCCAGCTCACCATGGGGGACTCGTTCTAGCACAGATACGCAGTATTTT.

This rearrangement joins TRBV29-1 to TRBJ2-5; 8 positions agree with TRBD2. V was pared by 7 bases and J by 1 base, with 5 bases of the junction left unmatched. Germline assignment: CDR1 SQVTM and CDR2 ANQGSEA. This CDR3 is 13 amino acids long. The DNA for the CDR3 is TGCAGCGCCGGGGGGGACATCCAAGAGACCCAGTACTTC. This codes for CSAGGDIQETQYF.